The rows below give T cell receptor beta chains drawn from one sample of a study of blood T cell repertoires in COVID-19. Assay used: immunoSEQ multiplex PCR; TCRdb lists only in-frame clones, some missing. Of tens of thousands of clones in the sample, 80% are singletons; the top ten hold under 25%. What was sequenced was peripheral blood. Every receptor here comes from a woman of 80 years or more with acute or convalescent COVID-19. The CDR3 runs from the conserved cysteine through the conserved F or W. Each record gives: D gene, J gene, V gene, clone size, CDR3 DNA, CDR3 protein. The D gene is left open where the match is weak. Size values are once, few and many counts, or a class for expanded clones, and some rows have none.

TRBD1	TRBJ1-1	TRBV30	.	TGTGCCGGCAAGAACCGGGACAGAAACACTGAAGCTTTCTTT	CAGKNRDRNTEAFF
.	TRBJ2-1	TRBV2	.	TGTGCCACAAGCGGCCTCCCCTACAATGAGCAGTTCTTC	CATSGLPYNEQFF
.	TRBJ2-5	TRBV9	.	TGTGCCAGCAGCGTTGGTGGAGGGGAGACCCAGTACTTC	CASSVGGGETQYF
.	TRBJ1-6	TRBV18	.	TGTGCCAGCTCACCACTCCACAGAGATAATTCACCCCTCCACTTT	CASSPLHRDNSPLHF
.	TRBJ2-1	TRBV2	.	TGTGCCAGCAGTTTAGGGAGAAGCTCCTACAATGAGCAGTTCTTC	CASSLGRSSYNEQFF
TRBD2	TRBJ2-5	TRBV30	.	TGTGCCTGGAGTGTGACTAGCGGGTATGAGACCCAGTACTTC	CAWSVTSGYETQYF
.	TRBJ1-2	TRBV6-5	.	TGTGCCAGCAGTTCGTACAGGGTTCAGAGTGGCTACACCTTC	CASSSYRVQSGYTF
TRBD2	TRBJ2-7	TRBV5-4	.	TGTGCCAGCAGATCCGGGACTAGCGAAACCTACGAGCAGTACTTC	CASRSGTSETYEQYF
.	TRBJ1-2	TRBV2	few	TGTGCCAGCAGTGATACGGGGGATGGCTACACCTTC	CASSDTGDGYTF
.	TRBJ2-7	TRBV5-1	once	TGCGCCAGCAGCTCCGACAGCCACTACGAGCAGTACTTC	CASSSDSHYEQYF
TRBD1	TRBJ1-5	TRBV7-9	few	TGTGCCAGCAGCTTAGCAGGGGACAGGTATAGCAATCAGCCCCAGCATTTT	CASSLAGDRYSNQPQHF
.	TRBJ2-1	TRBV3-1/TRBV3-2	.	TGTGCCAGCAGCCAAGACAACCCCGCGGGAAGCTACAATGAGCAGTTCTTC	CASSQDNPAGSYNEQFF
.	TRBJ2-2	TRBV7-2	.	TGTGCCAGCAGCTTATTGGGCACGATGAACACCGGGGAGCTGTTTTTT	CASSLLGTMNTGELFF
TRBD2	TRBJ2-1	TRBV7-2	.	TGTGCCAGCAGCCCCGGACTAGCGCCTTCCTACAATGAGCAGTTCTTC	CASSPGLAPSYNEQFF
.	TRBJ2-5	TRBV18	.	TGTGCCAGCTCACCACGGCGGCTAGAGGAGACCCAGTACTTC	CASSPRRLEETQYF
.	TRBJ2-5	TRBV5-1	.	TGCGCCAGCAGCTTGCACAGGGAGAAGGAGACCCAGTACTTC	CASSLHREKETQYF
.	TRBJ2-5	TRBV9	.	TGTGCCAGCAGCGTAGGGGAGGATATTGGGGCATCGGAGACCCAGTACTTC	CASSVGEDIGASETQYF
TRBD1	TRBJ2-7	TRBV5-1	once	TGCGCCAGCAGCGAGGGACAGGGGTTTTCCTACGAGCAGTACTTC	CASSEGQGFSYEQYF
.	TRBJ2-7	TRBV7-2	.	TGTGCCAGCAGCTCTTATAGGGGTCGGTCCTACGAGCAGTACTTC	CASSSYRGRSYEQYF
.	TRBJ2-7	TRBV5-1	.	TGCGCCAGCAGACCGGGACACGGGTACGAGCAGTACTTC	CASRPGHGYEQYF
TRBD1	TRBJ1-4	TRBV12-5	.	TGTGCTAGTGGTTTGAACGGCCAGGGGGGTGAAAAACTGTTTTTT	CASGLNGQGGEKLFF
.	TRBJ2-1	TRBV9	.	TGTGCCAGCAGCGTAGGGAGTAGAGCCAATGAGCAGTTCTTC	CASSVGSRANEQFF
TRBD1	TRBJ2-7	TRBV7-9	.	TGTGCCACCATGGACAGGAAGAGCTCCTACGAGCAGTACTTC	CATMDRKSSYEQYF
.	TRBJ2-2	TRBV5-1	.	TGCGCCAGCAGCTCCGGGACTGTGACCGGGGAGCTGTTTTTT	CASSSGTVTGELFF
.	TRBJ1-6	TRBV6-5	.	TGTGCCAGCAGTTACCGGGGGAGCTCCTATAATTCACCCCTCCACTTT	CASSYRGSSYNSPLHF
TRBD1	TRBJ2-1	TRBV19	.	TGTGCCAGTAGTATGGGACAGTCCTACAATGAGCAGTTCTTC	CASSMGQSYNEQFF
TRBD1	TRBJ2-2	TRBV7-9	.	TGTGCCAGCAGCCCAATCGAGGCACAGGGGACCGGGGAGCTGTTTTTT	CASSPIEAQGTGELFF
TRBD1	TRBJ2-7	TRBV12-3/TRBV12-4	.	TGTGCCAGCATGCGCGGACAGGGCTACGAGCAGTACTTC	CASMRGQGYEQYF
TRBD1	TRBJ1-2	TRBV9	.	TGTGCCAGCAGCGTAGGTAGACAGGGGGGCTATGGCTACACCTTC	CASSVGRQGGYGYTF
TRBD1	TRBJ1-6	TRBV6-5	many	TGTGCCAGCTGCGTTGGACAGGGAGGGTCACCCCTCCACTTT	CASCVGQGGSPLHF
.	TRBJ2-6	TRBV24-1	.	TGTGCCACCAGTGATGGGGGCAGCTCCTCTGGGGCCAACGTCCTGACTTTC	CATSDGGSSSGANVLTF
TRBD2	TRBJ2-7	TRBV2	once	TGTGCCAGCAGTGAGGGGGTAGCGGGAGGGTCCCACGAGCAGTACTTC	CASSEGVAGGSHEQYF
TRBD1	TRBJ1-2	TRBV3-1/TRBV3-2	.	TGTGCCAGCAGCCATAGGACAGGTTCTAACTATGGCTACACCTTC	CASSHRTGSNYGYTF
.	TRBJ1-5	TRBV7-2	.	TGTGCCAGCAGCTTAGCGACAATAGAGCCCCAGCATTTT	CASSLATIEPQHF
.	TRBJ2-2	TRBV5-1	.	TGCGCCAGCAGCGCAACACCCCAGGGGCTAGCCGGGGAGCTGTTTTTT	CASSATPQGLAGELFF
.	TRBJ1-6	TRBV6-5	.	TGTGCCAGCAGTTACTCCTCCTCCTCCTATAATTCACCCCTCCACTTT	CASSYSSSSYNSPLHF
TRBD1	TRBJ2-1	TRBV5-1	.	TGCGCCAGCAGCCCTGGACAGGGCGGCTACAATGAGCAGTTCTTC	CASSPGQGGYNEQFF
TRBD1	TRBJ2-7	TRBV6-5	.	TGTGCCAGCAGAGCAGACAGGGGAGTAACCTACGAGCAGTACTTC	CASRADRGVTYEQYF
TRBD2	TRBJ2-3	TRBV7-8	once	TGTGCCAGCAGCATCCTAGCGGGTTTCACAGATACGCAGTATTTT	CASSILAGFTDTQYF
.	TRBJ2-5	TRBV7-3	.	TGTGCCAGCAGCCCCGGGACATCTGGAGAGACCCAGTACTTC	CASSPGTSGETQYF
TRBD2	TRBJ2-5	TRBV24-1	.	TGTGCCACCAGTGCCGGGGCGCCTCTAGCGGGAGGGGAGACCCAGTACTTC	CATSAGAPLAGGETQYF
.	TRBJ1-2	TRBV15	.	TGTGCCACCCTCGGGATACGGGGCTACACCTTC	CATLGIRGYTF
.	TRBJ1-4	TRBV6-6	.	TGTGCCAGCAGTTACGGGGCAGCAACTAATGAAAAACTGTTTTTT	CASSYGAATNEKLFF
.	TRBJ1-2	TRBV2	once	TGTGCCCTGGCGACAGACTATGGCTACACCTTC	CALATDYGYTF
.	TRBJ2-2	TRBV11-1	once	TGTGCCAGCAGCTTATGGCTAGCAGGGAACACCGGGGAGCTGTTTTTT	CASSLWLAGNTGELFF
TRBD1	TRBJ2-1	TRBV9	.	TGTGCCAGCAGCCCACCGGGACAGGGCTACAATGAGCAGTTCTTC	CASSPPGQGYNEQFF
.	TRBJ2-5	TRBV7-9	few	TGTGCCAGCAGCTTTGGACATACCCCTGAGACCCAGTACTTC	CASSFGHTPETQYF
.	TRBJ2-7	TRBV5-5	.	TGTGCCAGCAGCTCCGACTACTACGAGCAGTACTTC	CASSSDYYEQYF